The subject of this entry is one T cell receptor beta chain. This CDR3 spans 12 amino acids. Germline lookup yields CDR1 MNHEY and CDR2 SMNVEV (reference sequence). V shed 3 bases, J shed 8 bases, and the junction held 3 bases outside the gene matches. In the source study's methods: Amplified reference gene primers provided the basis for estimating nucleated cell counts. Some clones are missing from TCRdb's copy, which holds only in-frame ones; the method was immunoSEQ multiplex PCR. From that table come the V and J calls and clone size; the DNA was used to work out D and trimming. The sample contains some 200,000 clones, around four fifths of which appear only once. This sample was included in a study of blood T cell repertoires in COVID-19.

The origin of this receptor is a man between 40 and 49 years old who had recovered from COVID-19. The sequenced sample consisted of PBMCs or T cells enriched from blood (not recorded which). The chain has TRBV27 and TRBJ1-1; 7 positions agree with TRBD1. The CDR3 spells CASSFSRGEAFF. The CDR3 DNA is TGTGCCAGCAGTTTCAGCAGGGGGGAAGCTTTCTTT.